This TCR beta chain was profiled in a study of T cell responses to AZD1222 COVID-19 vaccine. Study outcomes and limitations: Unmutated variant regions reportedly attract nearly half of all spike-specific TCRs. Every sample of the repertoires postdated the peak T cell response. Clonal diversity was possibly underestimated; the donors were predominantly white British and more often female.

In regard to this clone: The target antigen is unknown.

Second-dose groups at about 4 or about 12 weeks were pooled. The CDR3 runs 15 residues. The germline gives CDR1 MNHEY, CDR2 SVGAGI. The ends were cut back, 0 bases at V and 4 bases at J, with 12 bases in the middle. Sequencing was performed with immunoSEQ multiplex PCR; in TCRdb, only in-frame clones are kept and a portion is missing. The sample holds 110,000 or so clones, about 82% seen once. The chain joins TRBV6-5 to TRBJ1-1, with D tentatively TRBD1 (5 bases). The TCR sequence derives from an adult who received the AZD1222 COVID-19 vaccine. The specimen comprised peripheral blood, sampled 28 days after the second AZD1222 dose. The CDR3 loop is CASSYSYQGRTEAFF. The CDR3 DNA reads TGTGCCAGCAGTTACTCGTATCAGGGCCGCACTGAAGCTTTCTTT.